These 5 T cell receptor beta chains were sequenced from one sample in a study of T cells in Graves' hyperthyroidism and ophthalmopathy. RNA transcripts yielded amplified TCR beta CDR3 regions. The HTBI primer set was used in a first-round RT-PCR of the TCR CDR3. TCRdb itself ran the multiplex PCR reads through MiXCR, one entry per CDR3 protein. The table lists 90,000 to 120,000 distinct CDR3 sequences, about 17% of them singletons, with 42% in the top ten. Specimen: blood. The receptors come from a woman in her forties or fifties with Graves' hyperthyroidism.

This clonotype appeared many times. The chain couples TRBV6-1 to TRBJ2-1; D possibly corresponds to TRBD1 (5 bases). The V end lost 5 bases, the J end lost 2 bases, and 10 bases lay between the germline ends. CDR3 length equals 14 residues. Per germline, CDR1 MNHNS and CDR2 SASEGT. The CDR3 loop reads CASSLDSTYNEQFF. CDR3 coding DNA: TGTGCCAGCAGTTTAGACAGCACCTACAATGAGCAGTTCTTC.

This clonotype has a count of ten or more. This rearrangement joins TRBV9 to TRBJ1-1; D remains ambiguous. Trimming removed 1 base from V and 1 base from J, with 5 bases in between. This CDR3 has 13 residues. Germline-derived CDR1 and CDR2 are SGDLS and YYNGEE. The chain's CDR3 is CASSVLTNTEAFF. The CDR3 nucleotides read TGTGCCAGCAGCGTATTAACGAACACTGAAGCTTTCTTT.

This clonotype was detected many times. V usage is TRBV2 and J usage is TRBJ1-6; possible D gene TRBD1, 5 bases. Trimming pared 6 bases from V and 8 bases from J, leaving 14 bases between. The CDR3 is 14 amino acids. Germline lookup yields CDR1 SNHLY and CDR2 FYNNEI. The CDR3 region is CASSGREVDSPLHF. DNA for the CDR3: TGTGCCAGCAGCGGCAGGGAAGTCGATTCACCCCTCCACTTT.

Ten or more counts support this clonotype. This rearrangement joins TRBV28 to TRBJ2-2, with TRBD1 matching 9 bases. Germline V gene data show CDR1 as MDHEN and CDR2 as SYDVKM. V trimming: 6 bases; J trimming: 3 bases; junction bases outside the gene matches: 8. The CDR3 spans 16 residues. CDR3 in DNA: TGTGCCAGCAGCACAGGGGGCGCGCCGGACACCGGGGAGCTGTTTTTT. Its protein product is CASSTGGAPDTGELFF.

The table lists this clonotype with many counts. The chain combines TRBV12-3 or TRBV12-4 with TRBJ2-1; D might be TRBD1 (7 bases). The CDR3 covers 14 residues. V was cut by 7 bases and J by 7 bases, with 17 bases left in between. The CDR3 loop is CASTLTTGTNEQFF. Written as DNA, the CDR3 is TGTGCCAGCACCTTAACGACAGGGACTAATGAGCAGTTCTTC.